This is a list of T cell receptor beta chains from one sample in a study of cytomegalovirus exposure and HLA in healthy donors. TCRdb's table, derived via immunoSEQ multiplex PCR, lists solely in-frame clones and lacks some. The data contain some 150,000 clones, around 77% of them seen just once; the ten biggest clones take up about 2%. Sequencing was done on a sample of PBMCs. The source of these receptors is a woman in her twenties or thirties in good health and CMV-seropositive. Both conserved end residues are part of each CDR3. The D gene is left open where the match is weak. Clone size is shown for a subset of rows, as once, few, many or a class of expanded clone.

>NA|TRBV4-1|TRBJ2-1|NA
TGCGCCAGCAGCCAATATTACGACAGACGGTACAATGAGCAGTTCTTC
CASSQYYDRRYNEQFF
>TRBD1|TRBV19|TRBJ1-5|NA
TGTGCCAGTAGTATATTTTTTTACGACAGGGGAGGTCAGCCCCAGCATTTT
CASSIFFYDRGGQPQHF
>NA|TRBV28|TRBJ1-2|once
TGTGCCAGCAGCCGATTTGGGGGGGCGCGAGGCTACACCTTC
CASSRFGGARGYTF
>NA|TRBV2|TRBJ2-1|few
TGTGCCAGCAGCGGGGGAGGCAATGAGCAGTTCTTC
CASSGGGNEQFF
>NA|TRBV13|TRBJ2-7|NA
TGTGCCAGCAGCTGGAGGGGCTCCTACGAGCAGTACTTC
CASSWRGSYEQYF
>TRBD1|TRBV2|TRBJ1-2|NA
TGTGCCAGCAGTCTACTCGGGACAGGCTATGGCTACACCTTC
CASSLLGTGYGYTF
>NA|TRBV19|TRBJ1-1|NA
TGTGCCAGTAGTACCGAGGAGGGAGCGTCGGCTTTCTTT
CASSTEEGASAFF
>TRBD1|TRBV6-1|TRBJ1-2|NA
TGTGCCAGCAGTTGGACAGGGGAGATGGAAGGCTACACCTTC
CASSWTGEMEGYTF
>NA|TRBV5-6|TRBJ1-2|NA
TGTGCCAGCAGCTTGAACTGGCAGGACTTTTATGGCTACACCTTC
CASSLNWQDFYGYTF
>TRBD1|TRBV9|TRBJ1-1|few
TGTGCCAGCAGTAAAGGGGGACAGGGCGAGACTTTCTTT
CASSKGGQGETFF
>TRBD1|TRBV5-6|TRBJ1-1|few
TGTGCCAGCAGCGCGGACAGGGGGAGCGGCACTGAAGCTTTCTTT
CASSADRGSGTEAFF
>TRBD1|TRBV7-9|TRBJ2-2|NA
TGTGCCAGCAGCGAGACAGGGGCGTCCGGGGAGCTGTTTTTT
CASSETGASGELFF
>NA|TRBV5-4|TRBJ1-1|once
TGTGCCATCCTGGGCACGAACACTGAAGCTTTCTTT
CAILGTNTEAFF
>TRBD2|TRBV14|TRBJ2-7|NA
TGTGCCAGCAGCCGGGGACTAGCGGGGGGGCCGCCTTACGAGCAGTACTTC
CASSRGLAGGPPYEQYF
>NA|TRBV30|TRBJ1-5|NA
TGTGCCTGGAGTCCGGGACACCCCAATCAGCCCCAGCATTTT
CAWSPGHPNQPQHF
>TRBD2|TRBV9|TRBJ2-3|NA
TGTGCCAGCAGCGTGGGCGCATTAGCGGGGGATAACACAGATACGCAGTATTTT
CASSVGALAGDNTDTQYF
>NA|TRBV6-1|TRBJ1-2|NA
TGTGCCAGCATCCTCTCAGGGGAGTCGGGGGGCTACACCTTC
CASILSGESGGYTF
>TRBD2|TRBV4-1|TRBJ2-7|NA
TGCGCCAGCAGCCAAGTGGGAGGTGGGGTAGCGGGCCCCGCCTACGAGCAGTACTTC
CASSQVGGGVAGPAYEQYF
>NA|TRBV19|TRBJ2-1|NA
TGTGCCAGTAGTATAGAAGGAAGAGGGTACAATGAGCAGTTCTTC
CASSIEGRGYNEQFF
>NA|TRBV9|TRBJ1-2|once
TGTGCCAGCAGCGTAGTCAGGGGTGGCTACACCTTC
CASSVVRGGYTF
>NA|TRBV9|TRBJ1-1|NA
TGTGCCAGCAGCGTAAGAAGCAGGTGGGACACTGAAGCTTTCTTT
CASSVRSRWDTEAFF
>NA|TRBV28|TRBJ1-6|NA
TGTGCCAGCCTCCCGGGCTCCTATAATTCACCCCTCCACTTT
CASLPGSYNSPLHF
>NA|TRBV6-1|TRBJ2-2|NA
TGTGCCAGCCTGGTAAAACAACCCACCGGGGAGCTGTTTTTT
CASLVKQPTGELFF
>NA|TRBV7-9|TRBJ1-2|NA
TGTGCCAGCAGCTATTTACGACAGGGCTACACCTTC
CASSYLRQGYTF
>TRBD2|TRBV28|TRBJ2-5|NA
TGTGCCAGCAGTGAACTAGCGGGGGGCCCTCAAGAGACCCAGTACTTC
CASSELAGGPQETQYF
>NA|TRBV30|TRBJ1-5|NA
TGTGCCTGGACCCCCGGCGGGGATCAGCCCCAGCATTTT
CAWTPGGDQPQHF
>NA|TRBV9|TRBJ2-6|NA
TGTGCCAGCAGCGTTAGGGGTGGTGGGGCCAACGTCCTGACTTTC
CASSVRGGGANVLTF
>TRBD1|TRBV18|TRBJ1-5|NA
TGTGCCAGCTCACCTAACAGAGGACAGGGGCTTCAGCCCCAGCATTTT
CASSPNRGQGLQPQHF
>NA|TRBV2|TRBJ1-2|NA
TGTGCCAGCAGTCCGACGACAGGACGGCATGGCTACACCTTC
CASSPTTGRHGYTF
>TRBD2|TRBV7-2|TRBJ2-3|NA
TGTGCCAGCAGAATCCGTAGCGGGACGGGATCAGATACGCAGTATTTT
CASRIRSGTGSDTQYF
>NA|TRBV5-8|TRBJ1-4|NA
TGTGCCAGCAGCTTAGGAGAGAAGGTGTTT
CASSLGEKVF
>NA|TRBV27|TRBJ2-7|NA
TGTGCCAGCAGTTTAACGGGCTCCTACGAGCAGTACTTC
CASSLTGSYEQYF
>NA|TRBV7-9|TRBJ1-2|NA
TGTGCCAGCAGGGAGGACAGCTATGGCTACACCTTC
CASREDSYGYTF
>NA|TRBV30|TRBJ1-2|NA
TGTGCCTGGAGTGTATCTTATAAGTCAGGGCACTATGGCTACACCTTC
CAWSVSYKSGHYGYTF
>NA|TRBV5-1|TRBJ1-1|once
TGCGCCAGCAGCCAACAGGGGAACACTGAAGCTTTCTTT
CASSQQGNTEAFF
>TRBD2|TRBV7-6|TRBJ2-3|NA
TGTGCCAGCAGCTTAGGCGGGAGCCCCACAGATACGCAGTATTTT
CASSLGGSPTDTQYF
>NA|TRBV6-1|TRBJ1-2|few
TGTGCCAGTCGGGATAACTATGGCTACACCTTC
CASRDNYGYTF
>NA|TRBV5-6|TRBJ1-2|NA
TGTGCCAGCAGCACCTCCGGTCTTAACTATGGCTACACCTTC
CASSTSGLNYGYTF
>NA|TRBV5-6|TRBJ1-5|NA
TGTGCCAGCAGCTTTCTGGGAGGGAATCAGCCCCAGCATTTT
CASSFLGGNQPQHF
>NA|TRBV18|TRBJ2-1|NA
TGTGCCAGCTCACCAGAGATAGGGGGATCCTACAATGAGCAGTTCTTC
CASSPEIGGSYNEQFF
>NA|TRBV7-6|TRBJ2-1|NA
TGTGCCAGCAGCTCCGGAGGGCCTGAGCAGTTCTTC
CASSSGGPEQFF
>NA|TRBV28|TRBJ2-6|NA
TGTGCCAGCAGTTTATCCAGGGAGGTTTTCTCTGGGGCCAACGTCCTGACTTTC
CASSLSREVFSGANVLTF
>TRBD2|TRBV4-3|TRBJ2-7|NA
TGCGCCAGCAGCCAATGGGCGGGAGATATCTACGAGCAGTACTTC
CASSQWAGDIYEQYF
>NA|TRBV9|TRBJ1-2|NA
TGTGCCAGCAGCGTTGACATTTCCTATGGCTACACCTTC
CASSVDISYGYTF
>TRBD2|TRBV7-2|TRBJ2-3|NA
TGTGCCAGCAGCGCCGGGACTAGCGGGGGGGATTGGTCTACAGATACGCAGTATTTT
CASSAGTSGGDWSTDTQYF
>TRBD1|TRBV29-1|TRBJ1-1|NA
TGCAGCGTTGTTTCAGGGGGAACTGAAGCTTTCTTT
CSVVSGGTEAFF
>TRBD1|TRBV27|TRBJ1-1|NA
TGTGCCAGCAGTCCTATAACAGGGGGCAGAGGGGTGAACACTGAAGCTTTCTTT
CASSPITGGRGVNTEAFF
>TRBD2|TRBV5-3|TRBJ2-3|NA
TGTGCCAGAAGCTGGACTAGCGGGGGTGAAAATAGCACAGATACGCAGTATTTT
CARSWTSGGENSTDTQYF
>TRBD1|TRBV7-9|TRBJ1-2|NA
TGTGCCAGCAGCTCCGACAGGGCCCCGTATGGCTACACCTTC
CASSSDRAPYGYTF
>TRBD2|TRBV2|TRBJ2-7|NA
TGTGCCAGCAGCGACCTCTTAGCGGGGGGCTCCTACGAGCAGTACTTC
CASSDLLAGGSYEQYF